This entry describes one T cell receptor beta chain. The sample belongs to a study of OX40 agonist ivuxolimab in advanced cancers. Germline CDR1 is MNHEY and CDR2 is SVGAGI. This CDR3 is 15 amino acids long. The V and J ends lost 0 bases and 2 bases, in that order; junction bases with no gene match: 4. Patients had blood sampled at baseline and again on cycle 4 day 1 and cycle 7 day 1. Some clones are missing from TCRdb's copy, which holds only in-frame ones; the method was immunoSEQ multiplex PCR. The sample contains more than 70,000 clones, roughly 86% of which appear only once. The source is an adult with an advanced solid tumor such as melanoma, head and neck, liver or kidney cancer. The chain recombines TRBV6-5 with TRBJ2-7; 7 bases map to TRBD1. The sequenced sample was CD4+ or CD8+ T cells sorted from blood, obtained in a trial of the OX40 agonist ivuxolimab. The CDR3 is CASSYSPDRAYEQYF. CDR3 coding DNA: TGTGCCAGCAGTTACTCCCCCGACAGGGCCTACGAGCAGTACTTC.